This TCR beta chain was identified in a study of T cell responses to AZD1222 COVID-19 vaccine. Study-level results: Donors were mostly white British, more females; clonal diversity possibly underestimated. Baseline serology detected seropositivity in only six AZD1222 recipients.

As concerns this clone: Its specificity is unknown.

Profiled with immunoSEQ multiplex PCR; TCRdb holds only in-frame clones, not every one. This table has roughly 110,000 clones, 87% appearing once. Germline V gives CDR1 LGHDT, CDR2 YNNKEL (reference sequence). The trim removed 0 bases at V and 8 bases at J, leaving 3 bases unmatched. The CDR3 length is 14 residues. This clonotype originated in an adult in good health. The V gene is TRBV3-1 (or the pseudogene TRBV3-2), the J gene TRBJ2-1; 8 bases are a match to TRBD2. The source material was peripheral blood, sampled on day 0 of AZD1222 vaccination. CDR3 DNA sequence: TGTGCCAGCAGCCAAGAGGGGACTAGAGATGAGCAGTTCTTC. It is translated as CASSQEGTRDEQFF.